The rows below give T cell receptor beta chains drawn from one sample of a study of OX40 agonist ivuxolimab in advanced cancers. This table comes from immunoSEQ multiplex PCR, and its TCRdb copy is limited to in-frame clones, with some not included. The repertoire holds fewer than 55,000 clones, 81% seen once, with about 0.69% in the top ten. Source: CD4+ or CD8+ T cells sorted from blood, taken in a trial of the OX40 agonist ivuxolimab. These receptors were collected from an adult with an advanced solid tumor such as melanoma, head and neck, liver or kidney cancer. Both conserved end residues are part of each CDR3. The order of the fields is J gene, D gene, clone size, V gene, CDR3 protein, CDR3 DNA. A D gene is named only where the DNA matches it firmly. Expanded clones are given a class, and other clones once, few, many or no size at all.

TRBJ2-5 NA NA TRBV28 CAPQATAETQYF TGTGCCCCACAGGCGACAGCTGAGACCCAGTACTTC
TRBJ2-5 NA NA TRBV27 CASSLRAPQETQYF TGTGCCAGCAGTTTACGGGCCCCTCAAGAGACCCAGTACTTC
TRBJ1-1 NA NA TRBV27 CASSLIGATEAFF TGTGCCAGCAGTTTGATCGGGGCCACTGAAGCTTTCTTT
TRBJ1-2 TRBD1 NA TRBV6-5 CASSSTGVWNGYTF TGTGCCAGCAGTAGTACAGGGGTCTGGAATGGCTACACCTTC
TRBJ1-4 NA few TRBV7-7 CASGPGGTNEKLFF TGTGCCAGCGGGCCTGGGGGGACTAATGAAAAACTGTTTTTT
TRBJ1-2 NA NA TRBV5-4 CASSFLWGQDYGYTF TGTGCCAGCAGCTTCCTCTGGGGACAAGACTATGGCTACACCTTC
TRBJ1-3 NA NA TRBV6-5 CASRLDGGNTIYF TGTGCCAGCAGATTGGACGGAGGAAACACCATATATTTT
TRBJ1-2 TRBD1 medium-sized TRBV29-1 CSGTMGLGGHGYTF TGCAGCGGGACGATGGGGTTAGGGGGCCATGGCTACACCTTC
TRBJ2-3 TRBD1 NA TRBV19 CASSDRAPDAQYF TGTGCCAGTTCGGACAGGGCCCCAGATGCGCAGTATTTT
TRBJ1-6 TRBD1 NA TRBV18 CASSPFDRAGSPLHF TGTGCCAGCTCACCTTTCGACAGGGCCGGCTCACCCCTCCACTTT
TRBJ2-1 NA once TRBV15 CATSRPDRWDNEQFF TGTGCCACCAGCAGGCCAGACCGGTGGGACAATGAGCAGTTCTTC
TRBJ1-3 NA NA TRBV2 CASSEGGGVPSGNTIYF TGTGCCAGCAGCGAAGGTGGCGGGGTCCCCTCTGGAAACACCATATATTTT
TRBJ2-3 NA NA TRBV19 CASSMRVGTDTQYF TGTGCCAGTAGTATGCGCGTGGGCACAGATACGCAGTATTTT
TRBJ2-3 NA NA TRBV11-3 CASSPFTDTQYF TGTGCCAGCAGCCCATTCACAGATACGCAGTATTTT
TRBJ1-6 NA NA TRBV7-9 CASSLAGSYNSPLHF TGTGCCAGCAGCTTAGCGGGCTCCTATAATTCACCCCTCCACTTT
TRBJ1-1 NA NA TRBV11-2 CASSLDHRSHGEAFF TGTGCCAGCAGCTTAGATCATAGGAGCCATGGTGAAGCTTTCTTT
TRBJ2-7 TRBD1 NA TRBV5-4 CASSLRQGGSYEQYF TGTGCCAGCAGCTTAAGACAGGGGGGTTCCTACGAGCAGTACTTC
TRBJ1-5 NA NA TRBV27 CASRATGPNQPQHF TGTGCCAGCAGGGCAACAGGGCCCAATCAGCCCCAGCATTTT
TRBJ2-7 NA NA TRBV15 CATSRAWRTYEQYF TGTGCCACCAGCAGAGCGTGGAGGACTTACGAGCAGTACTTC
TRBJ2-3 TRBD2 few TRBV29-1 CSVDLEASGGTDTQYF TGCAGCGTTGACTTAGAAGCTAGCGGGGGCACAGATACGCAGTATTTT
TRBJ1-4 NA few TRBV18 CASSSGAATNEKLFF TGTGCCAGCTCTAGTGGGGCGGCAACTAATGAAAAACTGTTTTTT
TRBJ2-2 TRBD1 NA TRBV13 CASSLGEGQGIGELFF TGTGCCAGCAGCTTAGGCGAGGGACAGGGTATCGGGGAGCTGTTTTTT
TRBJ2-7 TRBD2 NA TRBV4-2 CASSHTSGGAYEQYF TGTGCCAGCAGTCATACTAGCGGGGGGGCTTATGAGCAGTACTTC
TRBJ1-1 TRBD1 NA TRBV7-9 CASSTPTGVNTEAFF TGTGCCAGCAGCACCCCGACAGGGGTGAACACTGAAGCTTTCTTT
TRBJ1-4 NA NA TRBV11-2 CASSLDRAGATPGEKLFF TGTGCCAGCAGCTTAGATCGGGCAGGGGCCACGCCGGGGGAAAAACTGTTTTTT
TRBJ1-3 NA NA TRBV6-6 CASSYFGGPSGNTIYF TGTGCCAGCAGTTACTTCGGAGGACCCTCTGGAAACACCATATATTTT
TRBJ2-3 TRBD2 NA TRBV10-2 CASRGTSGSTDTQYF TGCGCCAGCAGGGGGACTAGCGGGAGCACAGATACGCAGTATTTT
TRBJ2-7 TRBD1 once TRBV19 CASSIYRGIEQYF TGTGCCAGTAGTATTTACAGGGGAATCGAGCAGTACTTC
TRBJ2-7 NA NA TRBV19 CAGSDAAKILVSCEQYF TGTGCCGGCTCGGATGCCGCCAAAATCCTAGTAAGTTGCGAGCAGTACTTC
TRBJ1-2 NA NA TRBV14 CASSPIQITNYGYTF TGTGCCAGCAGCCCTATACAGATAACTAACTATGGCTACACCTTC